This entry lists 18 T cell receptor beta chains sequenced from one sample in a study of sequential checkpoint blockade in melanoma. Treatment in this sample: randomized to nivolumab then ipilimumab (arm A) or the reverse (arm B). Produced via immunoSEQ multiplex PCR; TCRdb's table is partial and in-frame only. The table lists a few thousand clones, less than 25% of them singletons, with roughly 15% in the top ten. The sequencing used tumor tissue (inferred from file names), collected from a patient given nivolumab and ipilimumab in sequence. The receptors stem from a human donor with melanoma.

CDR3 DNA sequence: TGCGCCAGCAGCCGGGACACCTCCTATAATTCACCCCTCCACTTT. This sequence encodes CASSRDTSYNSPLHF. V and J are TRBV5-1 and TRBJ1-6, with D perhaps matching TRBD1 (6 bases). Germline CDR1 SGHRS, CDR2 YFSETQ. V dropped 4 bases and J dropped 0 bases, with 8 bases sitting between them. The CDR3 extends over 15 amino acids.

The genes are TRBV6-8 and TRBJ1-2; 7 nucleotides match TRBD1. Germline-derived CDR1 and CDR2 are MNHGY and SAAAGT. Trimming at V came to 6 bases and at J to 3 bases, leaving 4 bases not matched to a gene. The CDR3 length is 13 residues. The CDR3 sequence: CASRSTGHYGYTF. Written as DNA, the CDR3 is TGTGCCAGCAGATCGACAGGGCACTATGGCTACACCTTC.

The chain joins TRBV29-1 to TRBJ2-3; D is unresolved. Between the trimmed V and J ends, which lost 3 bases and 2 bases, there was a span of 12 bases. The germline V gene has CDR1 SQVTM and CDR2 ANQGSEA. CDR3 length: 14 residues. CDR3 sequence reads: CSVEEGRITDTQYF. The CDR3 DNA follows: TGCAGCGTTGAGGAAGGTCGGATCACAGATACGCAGTATTTT.

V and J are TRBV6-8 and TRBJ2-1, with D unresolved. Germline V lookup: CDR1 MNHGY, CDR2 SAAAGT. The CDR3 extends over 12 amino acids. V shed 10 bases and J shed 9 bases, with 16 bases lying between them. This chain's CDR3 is CAISQDTSEQFF. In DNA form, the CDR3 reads TGTGCCATCAGCCAAGACACGAGTGAGCAGTTCTTC.

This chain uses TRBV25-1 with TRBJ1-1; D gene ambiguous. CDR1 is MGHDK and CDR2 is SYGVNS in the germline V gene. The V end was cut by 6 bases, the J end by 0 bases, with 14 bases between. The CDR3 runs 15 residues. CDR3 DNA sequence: TGTGCCAGCAGCATTGCGGGGAGGATGAACACTGAAGCTTTCTTT. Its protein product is CASSIAGRMNTEAFF.

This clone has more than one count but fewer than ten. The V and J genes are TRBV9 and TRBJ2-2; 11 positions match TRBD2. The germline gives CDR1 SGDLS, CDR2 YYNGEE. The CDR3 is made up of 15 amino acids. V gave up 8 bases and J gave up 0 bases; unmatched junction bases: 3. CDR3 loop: CASTSGRANTGELFF. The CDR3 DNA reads TGTGCCAGTACTAGCGGGAGAGCGAACACCGGGGAGCTGTTTTTT. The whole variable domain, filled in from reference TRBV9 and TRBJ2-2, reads DSGVTQTPKHLITATGQRVTLRCSPRSGDLSVYWYQQSLDQGLQFLIQYYNGEERAKGNILERFSAQQFPDLHSELNLSSLELGDSALYFCASTSGRANTGELFFGEGSRLTVL.

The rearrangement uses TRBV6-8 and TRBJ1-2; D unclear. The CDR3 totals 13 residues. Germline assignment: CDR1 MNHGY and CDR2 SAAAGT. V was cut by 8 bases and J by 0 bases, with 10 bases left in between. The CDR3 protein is CASGFIANYGYTF. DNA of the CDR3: TGTGCCAGCGGATTCATAGCTAACTATGGCTACACCTTC.

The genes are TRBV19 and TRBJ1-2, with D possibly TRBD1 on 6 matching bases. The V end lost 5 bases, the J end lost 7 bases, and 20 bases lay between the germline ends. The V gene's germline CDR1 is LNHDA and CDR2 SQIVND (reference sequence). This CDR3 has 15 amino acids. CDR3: CASSPWDMPSSGYTF. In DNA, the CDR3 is TGTGCCAGTAGTCCGTGGGACATGCCGTCAAGTGGCTACACCTTC.

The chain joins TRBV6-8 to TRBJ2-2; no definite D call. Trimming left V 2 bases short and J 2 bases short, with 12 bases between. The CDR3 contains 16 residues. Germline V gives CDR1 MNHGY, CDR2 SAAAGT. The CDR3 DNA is TGTGCCAGCAGTTACGGCAGGATGCGAAACACCGGGGAGCTGTTTTTT. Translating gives CASSYGRMRNTGELFF.

CDR3 nucleotide sequence: TGTGCCAGTAGTATAGGTGCTAGCGGGAGGTGGCAGTTCTTC. It translates to CASSIGASGRWQFF. The rearrangement uses TRBV19 and TRBJ2-1; 11 nucleotides match TRBD2. Germline V CDR1 and CDR2: LNHDA, SQIVND (reference sequence). The J segment lost 12 bases and the V segment lost 1 base, leaving 5 bases of the junction unmatched. The CDR3 is 14 residues long.

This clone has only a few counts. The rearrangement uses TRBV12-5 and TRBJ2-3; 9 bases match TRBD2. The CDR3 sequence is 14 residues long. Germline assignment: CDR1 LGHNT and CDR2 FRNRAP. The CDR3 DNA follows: TGTGCCAGCGGCGGCGGGGGGGGAATTTCGACGCAGTATTTT. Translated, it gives CASGGGGGISTQYF.

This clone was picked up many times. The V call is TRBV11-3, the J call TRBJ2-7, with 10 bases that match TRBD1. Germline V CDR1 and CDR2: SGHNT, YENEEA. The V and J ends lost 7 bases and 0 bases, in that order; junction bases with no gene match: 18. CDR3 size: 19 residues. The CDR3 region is CASTPGPGQGSKFSYEQYF. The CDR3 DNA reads TGTGCCAGCACCCCCGGACCGGGACAGGGGTCTAAATTCTCCTACGAGCAGTACTTC.

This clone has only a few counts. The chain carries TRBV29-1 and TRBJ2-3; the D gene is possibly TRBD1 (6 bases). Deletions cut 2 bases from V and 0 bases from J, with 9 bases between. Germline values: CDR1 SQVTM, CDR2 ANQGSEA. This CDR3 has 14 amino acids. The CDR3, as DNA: TGCAGCGTTGAATGGGACACCAGCACAGATACGCAGTATTTT. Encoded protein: CSVEWDTSTDTQYF.

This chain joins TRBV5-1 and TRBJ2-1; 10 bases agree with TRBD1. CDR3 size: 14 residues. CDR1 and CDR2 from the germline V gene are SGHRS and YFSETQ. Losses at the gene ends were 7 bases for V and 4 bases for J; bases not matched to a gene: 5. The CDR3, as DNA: TGCGCCAGCGGGCCGGGACAGGGGTACAATGAGCAGTTCTTC. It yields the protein CASGPGQGYNEQFF.

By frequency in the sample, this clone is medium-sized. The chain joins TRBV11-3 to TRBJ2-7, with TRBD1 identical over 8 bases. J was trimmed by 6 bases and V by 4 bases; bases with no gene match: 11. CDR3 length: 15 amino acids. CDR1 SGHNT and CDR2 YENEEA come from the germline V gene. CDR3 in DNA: TGTGCCAGCAGCTCTTCCGGGACAGGCATCTCCGAGCAGTACTTC. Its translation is CASSSSGTGISEQYF.

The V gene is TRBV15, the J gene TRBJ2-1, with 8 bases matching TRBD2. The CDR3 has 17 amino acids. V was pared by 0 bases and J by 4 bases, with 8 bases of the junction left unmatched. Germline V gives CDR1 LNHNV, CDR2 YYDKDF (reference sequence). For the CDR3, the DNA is TGTGCCACCAGCAGAGATTCGCGGGTAGCGGGATACAATGAGCAGTTCTTC. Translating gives CATSRDSRVAGYNEQFF.

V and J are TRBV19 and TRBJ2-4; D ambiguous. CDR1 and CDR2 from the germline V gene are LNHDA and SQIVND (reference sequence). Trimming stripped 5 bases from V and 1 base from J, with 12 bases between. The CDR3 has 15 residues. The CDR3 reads CASSFSPPAKNIQYF. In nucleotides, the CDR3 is TGTGCCAGTAGTTTTTCCCCCCCGGCCAAAAACATTCAGTACTTC.

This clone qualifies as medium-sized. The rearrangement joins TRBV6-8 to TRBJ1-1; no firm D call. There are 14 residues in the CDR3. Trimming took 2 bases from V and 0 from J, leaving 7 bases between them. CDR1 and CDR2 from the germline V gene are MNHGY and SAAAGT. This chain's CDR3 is CASSYGPMNTEAFF. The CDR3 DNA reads TGTGCCAGCAGTTACGGTCCTATGAACACTGAAGCTTTCTTT.